This T cell receptor beta chain was sequenced in a study of response to subunit inactivated influenza vaccine. Broader study findings: T cells newly recruited by each seasonal influenza vaccination are few, the authors suggested.

Details on this clonotype: Its target is not known.

In germline, CDR1 is SGHAT, CDR2 FQNNGV. The CDR3 is 20 amino acids. The trim removed 0 bases at V and 2 bases at J, leaving 13 bases unmatched. MiXCR, run by TCRdb on the RT-PCR reads, gives a single entry per CDR3 protein. The sample includes some 640,000 distinct CDR3 sequences, 14% of them seen just once. The clonotype was recovered from a man aged 50 or older who received an inactivated influenza vaccine. The sequences come from PBMCs from blood, collected 14 days before vaccination. V is TRBV11-2 and J is TRBJ2-1; 10 bases line up with TRBD2. The CDR3 here is CASSLDRTQREGRTYNEQFF. The CDR3 nucleotides read TGTGCCAGCAGCTTAGATAGGACCCAGCGGGAGGGCCGGACCTACAATGAGCAGTTCTTC.